One sample yielded the 30 T cell receptor beta chains listed below, sequenced in a study of blood T cell repertoires in COVID-19. Profiled with immunoSEQ multiplex PCR; TCRdb holds only in-frame clones, not every one. This table has a few hundred thousand clones, about 80% appearing once. The sample was peripheral blood. The source is a person aged 70 to 85 with COVID-19, enrolled during active disease.

This chain links TRBV19 with TRBJ1-2; a weak D match, TRBD1 (6 bases). Trimming removed 9 bases at V and 2 bases at J, with 16 bases between. CDR3 length: 14 residues. Germline CDR1 and CDR2: LNHDA and SQIVND (reference sequence). CDR3 amino acids: CASRPRGANYGYTF. The CDR3 DNA sequence: TGTGCCAGCCGCCCGCGGGGGGCCAACTATGGCTACACCTTC.

The genes are TRBV2 and TRBJ2-3; D call uncertain. Trimming took off 1 base at V and 2 bases at J, with 10 bases between the two ends. The germline V gene encodes CDR1 SNHLY and CDR2 FYNNEI. The CDR3 contains 15 residues. Here the CDR3 reads CASSEGTTYTDTQYF. In nucleotides, the CDR3 is TGTGCCAGCAGTGAAGGCACTACATACACAGATACGCAGTATTTT.

CDR3 nucleotides: TGTGCCAGCAGCTTGGACCACCTCAAATCAGGAGCAGGGGGAGAGACCCAGTACTTC. This gives the protein CASSLDHLKSGAGGETQYF. The chain is built from TRBV11-2 and TRBJ2-5; 7 bases are shared with TRBD1. V was pared by 3 bases and J by 4 bases, with 20 bases of the junction left unmatched. From germline, CDR1 is SGHAT and CDR2 FQNNGV. The CDR3 consists of 19 residues.

This chain joins TRBV27 and TRBJ1-6; D remains unclear. The length of the CDR3 is 14 residues. Trimming pared 8 bases from V and 11 bases from J, leaving 19 bases between. Germline V gives CDR1 MNHEY, CDR2 SMNVEV (reference sequence). The CDR3 nucleotides read TGTGCCAGCCGAACGGGAATCCACGGTCCACCCCTCCACTTT. This sequence encodes CASRTGIHGPPLHF.

The DNA of the CDR3 is TGTGCCAGCAGCTGGGGGCGGTCTGGGGCCAACGTCCTGACTTTC. It specifies CASSWGRSGANVLTF. The V gene is TRBV7-3, the J gene TRBJ2-6; D possibly corresponds to TRBD1 (6 bases). Germline V gives CDR1 SGHTA, CDR2 FQGTGA. The V gene lost 4 bases and the J gene lost 1 base, with 8 bases spanning the gap. The CDR3 is made up of 15 amino acids.

The rearrangement joins TRBV5-4 to TRBJ2-1; 9 positions agree with TRBD1. Germline V gives CDR1 SGHNT, CDR2 YYREEE (reference sequence). J was trimmed by 5 bases and V by 5 bases; bases with no gene match: 8. CDR3 length: 15 residues. The CDR3 nucleotides are TGTGCCAGCAGAACCGACAGGGGGAGTAACAATGAGCAGTTCTTC. Translating it yields CASRTDRGSNNEQFF.

J is TRBJ1-2 and V is TRBV3-1 (or the pseudogene TRBV3-2), with a weak D call TRBD1 (5 bases). The CDR3 runs 15 residues. V was pared by 4 bases and J by 6 bases, with 18 bases between. The germline gives CDR1 LGHDT, CDR2 YNNKEL (reference sequence). CDR3 nucleotide sequence: TGTGCCAGCAGCCCCGACCGGACAAAACTGGATGGCTACACCTTC. This translates into CASSPDRTKLDGYTF.

The CDR3 is CASRGGGFSEQYF. CDR3 in DNA: TGTGCCAGCAGGGGGGGAGGGTTTTCCGAGCAGTACTTC. The chain recombines TRBV10-3 with TRBJ2-7; perhaps D is TRBD1 or TRBD2 (7 bases each). Looked up from germline, CDR1 is ENHRY and CDR2 is SYGVKD. Trimming cost V 10 bases and J 6 bases, with 19 bases left between them. The CDR3 contains 13 residues.

This chain uses TRBV7-8 with TRBJ1-5; D possibly corresponds to TRBD1 (5 bases). The germline V gene encodes CDR1 SGHVS and CDR2 FQNEAQ. The CDR3 consists of 18 residues. V lost 5 bases and J lost 1, with 21 bases in between. The CDR3, as DNA: TGTGCCAGCAGCGCCAAACAGGTAGCAATACTGAGCAATCAGCCCCAGCATTTT. Protein sequence: CASSAKQVAILSNQPQHF.

The J gene is TRBJ1-1, the V gene TRBV6-2 or TRBV6-3, with a possible D match to TRBD1 (5 bases). Germline-derived CDR1 and CDR2 are MNHEY and SVGEGT. Trimming stripped 5 bases from V and 3 bases from J, with 10 bases between. The CDR3 contains 13 residues. The chain's CDR3 is CASSTGGDTEAFF. Written as DNA, the CDR3 is TGTGCCAGCAGTACAGGTGGGGACACTGAAGCTTTCTTT.

The chain carries TRBV7-3 and TRBJ2-5; a possible D gene is TRBD1 (6 bases). The CDR3 sequence is 13 residues long. Germline-derived CDR1 and CDR2 are SGHTA and FQGTGA. With 5 bases removed from V and 4 bases from J, the gap between germline ends came to 11 bases. In DNA, the CDR3 is TGTGCCAGCAGCCCGGGACATCGAGAGACCCAGTACTTC. It specifies CASSPGHRETQYF.

V is TRBV19 and J is TRBJ2-1; D remains ambiguous. Germline CDR1 reads LNHDA; CDR2 reads SQIVND (reference sequence). V lost 3 bases and J lost 2, with 14 bases in between. The CDR3 is 16 amino acids. The CDR3 protein is CASSMGSAVAYNEQFF. The CDR3 coding sequence is TGTGCCAGTAGTATGGGTTCGGCGGTTGCCTACAATGAGCAGTTCTTC.

This clone was counted between two and nine times. This chain links TRBV19 with TRBJ1-1; 11 bases map to TRBD1. The germline V gene has CDR1 LNHDA and CDR2 SQIVND (reference sequence). This CDR3 region has 14 residues. With V trimmed by 5 bases and J by 4 bases, 3 bases remained unmatched. The DNA of the CDR3 is TGTGCCAGTAGTGTAGGACAGGGGGCCACTGAAGCTTTCTTT. Protein product: CASSVGQGATEAFF.

The V and J genes are TRBV7-2 and TRBJ2-2; 10 nucleotides line up with TRBD2. The CDR3 consists of 17 residues. Trimming at V came to 4 bases and at J to 1 base, leaving 6 bases not matched to a gene. The V gene's germline CDR1 is SGHTA and CDR2 FQGNSA. The CDR3 reads CASSWPLAGGNTGELFF. As DNA, the CDR3 is TGTGCCAGCAGCTGGCCCTTAGCGGGGGGGAACACCGGGGAGCTGTTTTTT. Drawing the rest from reference TRBV7-2 and TRBJ2-2, the complete variable domain is GAGVSQSPSNKVTEKGKDVELRCDPISGHTALYWYRQSLGQGLEFLIYFQGNSAPDKSGLPSDRFSAERTGGSVSTLTIQRTQQEDSAVYLCASSWPLAGGNTGELFFGEGSRLTVL.

The chain recombines TRBV7-6 with TRBJ2-2, with 7 bases lining up with TRBD2. The germline CDR1 and CDR2 sequences are SGHVS and FNYEAQ. V shed 4 bases and J 1 base; nucleotides not matched to a gene: 3. The CDR3 length is 15 residues. CDR3 in amino acids: CASSSSGENTGELFF. The CDR3 DNA reads as TGTGCCAGCAGCTCTAGCGGAGAGAACACCGGGGAGCTGTTTTTT.

This clone has more than one count but fewer than ten. This chain connects TRBV7-3 to TRBJ2-2, with a tentative D call TRBD2 (6 bases). CDR3 length: 14 amino acids. The germline CDR1 and CDR2 sequences are SGHTA and FQGTGA. Trimming took off 5 bases at V and 1 base at J, with 8 bases between the two ends. The CDR3 is CASSNGGNTGELFF. CDR3 DNA sequence: TGTGCCAGCAGCAACGGGGGGAACACCGGGGAGCTGTTTTTT.

The chain is built from TRBV28 and TRBJ1-1; a weak D match, TRBD1 (5 bases). The germline CDR1 and CDR2 sequences are MDHEN and SYDVKM. This CDR3 has 13 residues. The V end lost 6 bases, the J end lost 3 bases, and 11 bases lay between the germline ends. CDR3 bases: TGTGCCAGCAGCCCACCGGGGGACACTGAAGCTTTCTTT. As protein: CASSPPGDTEAFF.

This clone was seen only once. This chain joins TRBV28 and TRBJ1-2, with a tentative D call TRBD1 (6 bases). The CDR3 length is 14 residues. Trimming stripped 7 bases from V and 5 bases from J, with 17 bases between. Germline loops: CDR1 MDHEN, CDR2 SYDVKM. Written as DNA, the CDR3 is TGTGCCAGCATGGCCGGCAGGACAGTGTATGGCTACACCTTC. It is translated as CASMAGRTVYGYTF.

The J gene is TRBJ2-1, the V gene TRBV30; 7 positions match TRBD2. CDR1 and CDR2 from the germline V gene are GTSNPN and SVGIG (reference sequence). The trim removed 2 bases at V and 3 bases at J, leaving 7 bases unmatched. The CDR3 runs to 15 residues. The CDR3 DNA reads as TGTGCCTGGAGTATCAGGTCGGGGGGCTACAATGAGCAGTTCTTC. It translates to CAWSIRSGGYNEQFF.

The gene calls are TRBV10-3 and TRBJ2-7, with D tentatively TRBD2 (6 bases). Germline CDR1 and CDR2: ENHRY and SYGVKD. The CDR3 spans 14 residues. Trimming removed 0 bases from V and 3 bases from J, with 9 bases in between. The CDR3 is CAISESGEVYEQYF. The CDR3 region has the DNA TGTGCCATCAGTGAGTCGGGGGAGGTCTACGAGCAGTACTTC.

This chain connects TRBV3-1 (or the pseudogene TRBV3-2) to TRBJ2-3; TRBD1 might be the D (5 bases). Germline values: CDR1 LGHDT, CDR2 YNNKEL (reference sequence). This CDR3 is built from 12 residues. Trimming left V 2 bases short and J 7 bases short, with 7 bases between. This CDR3 reads CASSQMGHTQYF. CDR3 sequence (DNA): TGTGCCAGCAGCCAAATGGGGCATACGCAGTATTTT.

V usage is TRBV27 and J usage is TRBJ1-1; 8 bases line up with TRBD1. V shed 4 bases and J 6 bases; nucleotides not matched to a gene: 7. From germline, CDR1 is MNHEY and CDR2 SMNVEV (reference sequence). The CDR3 has 14 residues. DNA for the CDR3: TGTGCCAGCAGTTCAGGGGGCGCTACGGCTGAAGCTTTCTTT. Its protein is CASSSGGATAEAFF.

The chain carries TRBV18 and TRBJ2-1; TRBD2 matches at 8 bases. The length of the CDR3 is 15 residues. Germline loops: CDR1 KGHSH, CDR2 LQKENI. V was clipped by 0 bases and J by 5 bases; unmatched bases: 3. CDR3 sequence: CASSPPGLGDNEQFF. The CDR3 nucleotides are TGTGCCAGCTCACCACCGGGACTAGGCGACAATGAGCAGTTCTTC.

The V call is TRBV19, the J call TRBJ1-6, with 9 positions matching TRBD1. The CDR3 is 14 residues long. Germline CDR1 reads LNHDA; CDR2 reads SQIVND (reference sequence). The trim removed 10 bases at V and 10 bases at J, leaving 11 bases unmatched. The CDR3 nucleotides read TGTGCCACCACCCCCGGGACAGGGTTCTCACCCCTCCACTTT. Protein sequence: CATTPGTGFSPLHF.

The gene calls are TRBV15 and TRBJ1-2; the match to TRBD1 covers 7 bases. The V segment lost 1 base and the J segment 4 bases; nucleotides outside the gene matches: 9. Per the germline V gene, CDR1 is LNHNV and CDR2 is YYDKDF (reference sequence). The CDR3 totals 16 residues. This CDR3 is CATSRASAGTAYGYTF. The CDR3 bases are TGTGCCACCAGCAGAGCCTCGGCCGGGACAGCCTATGGCTACACCTTC.

This chain joins TRBV10-1 and TRBJ2-7; unclear D gene. CDR3 length: 14 amino acids. V was trimmed by 1 base and J by 2 bases, leaving 9 bases between them. Germline V gene data show CDR1 as WNHNN and CDR2 as SYGVQD (reference sequence). CDR3 nucleotides: TGCGCCAGCAGTGAGTTGGGCAGACCCTACGAGCAGTACTTC. It yields the protein CASSELGRPYEQYF.

The chain links TRBV28 to TRBJ1-5; the D is unclear. Germline assignment: CDR1 MDHEN and CDR2 SYDVKM. The ends were cut back, 3 bases at V and 5 bases at J, with 8 bases in the middle. The CDR3 is 13 amino acids. The CDR3 DNA reads as TGTGCCAGCAGTTTTCGGGGTGATCAGCCCCAGCATTTT. Encoded protein: CASSFRGDQPQHF.

The rearrangement links TRBV6-2 or TRBV6-3 to TRBJ1-2, with TRBD1 matching over 8 bases. The junction had 6 bases not matched to a gene; V was cut back by 5 bases and J by 7 bases. The CDR3 is 13 residues long. Germline lookup yields CDR1 MNHEY and CDR2 SVGEGT. The DNA for the CDR3 is TGTGCCAGCAGTCTCAGGGGGCAGTTTGGCTACACCTTC. This translates into CASSLRGQFGYTF.

V and J are TRBV5-6 and TRBJ1-1, with TRBD1 identical over 7 bases. This CDR3 spans 13 amino acids. With V trimmed by 7 bases and J by 9 bases, 12 bases remained unmatched. Germline CDR1 and CDR2: SGHDT and YYEEEE. CDR3 coding DNA: TGTGCCAGCGCTCTCGGTCAGGGACAGAAAGCTTTCTTT. It codes for CASALGQGQKAFF.

The chain recombines TRBV28 with TRBJ1-2, with no clear D. From germline, CDR1 is MDHEN and CDR2 SYDVKM. V was shortened by 6 bases and J by 3 bases, with 11 bases between the two germline ends. The CDR3 runs to 13 residues. The CDR3 sequence is CASSRVSHYGYTF. CDR3 DNA sequence: TGTGCCAGCAGCCGCGTTTCCCACTATGGCTACACCTTC.